The present entry profiles one T cell receptor beta chain with its context. Its recognized antigen is unknown. One junction end does not reproduce the germline sequence, and a read error may be involved. This entry comes from a study of OX40 agonist ivuxolimab in advanced cancers. Study-wide context: Ivuxolimab was an agonistic, fully human IgG2 monoclonal antibody directed against OX40 (CD134), a costimulatory receptor. Intravenous ivuxolimab was administered to patients every 2 weeks at six dose levels: 0.01, 0.1, 0.3, 1.5, 3 and 10 mg/kg. Of the 50 or so patients in dose escalation, about 20 had hepatocellular carcinoma, approximately 15 had melanoma, 9 had renal cell carcinoma and 9 had head and neck cancer. In the dose-escalation cohort, about four fifths of patients were male, and the mean age was 60 years with a range of roughly 20 to 85. Prior anti-PD-1, anti-PD-L1 or anti-CTLA-4 therapy was permitted, and 30% to 50% of dose-escalation patients had received checkpoint inhibitors. Partial responses occurred in three dose-escalation patients: two with cutaneous melanoma and one with hepatocellular carcinoma. The purpose of peripheral TCRbeta sequencing was to test whether ivuxolimab changed TCR sequence diversity and led to clonal T-cell expansion. The paper describes the monotherapy dose-escalation part (N of about 57 patients) of the phase I trial of ivuxolimab. The research as a whole found: At doses of 0.1 to 3.0 mg/kg, clonal expansion of both CD4+ and CD8+ blood T cells was observed from baseline to week 6. Low levels of normalized T-cell clonal expansion were also seen in some nonresponding patients. Which antigens the clonally expanded peripheral T cells were specific for was not determined. After ivuxolimab, CD8+ T cells had more expanded clones than CD4+ T cells on average. Partial responders in the 0.1-3.0 mg/kg groups had among the lowest normalized peripheral clonal expansion, especially among CD8+ T cells.

Patients with a history of autoimmune disease or receiving systemic immunosuppression were excluded from the trial. Peripheral blood for TCR sequencing was drawn from every dose cohort at baseline, at cycle 4 day 1 and at cycle 7 day 1. Samples came from an open-label, multicenter, first-in-human phase I dose-escalation trial of ivuxolimab. Adults with locally advanced or metastatic melanoma, renal cell, hepatocellular, or head and neck squamous cell carcinoma were enrolled in the trial. Before TCR sequencing, CD4+ T cells and CD8+ T cells were sorted from peripheral blood as separate populations. To sequence the TCRbeta CDR3 region, genomic DNA was isolated from the sorted cells. The immunoSEQ Assay was used for sequencing of TCRbeta CDR3 regions. TCRdb obtained this table from immuneACCESS and retained in-frame rearrangements with V and J assigned. These tables miss some clones; where compared with another copy, unresolved V genes account for less than half of the shortfall, and the remainder is unexplained. Present in this sample are tens of thousands of clones, 65% to 90% of which were seen just once. Roughly 3% of the sample rests with the top ten.

The germline V gene encodes CDR1 MNHNS and CDR2 SASEGT. Taken from cysteine to phenylalanine, the CDR3 has 13 residues. Only CDR3 DNA is held: 39 bases, read in frame from base 1. The chain uses TRBV6-1 and TRBJ2-5, with TRBD2 perhaps the D gene, on 7 matching bases. The source material was CD4+ or CD8+ T cells sorted from blood, sampled in a trial of the OX40 agonist ivuxolimab. This TCR was sampled from an adult with an advanced solid tumor such as melanoma, head and neck, liver or kidney cancer. Here the CDR3 is given as CAISGRGQETQYF. The bases are TGTGCCATCAGTGGGAGGGGGCAAGAGACCCAGTACTTC.